These 32 T cell receptor beta chains share one sample of origin, sequenced in a study of shared clonotypes between healthy human individuals. Produced via immunoSEQ multiplex PCR; TCRdb's table is partial and in-frame only. The repertoire holds about 1.4 million clones, with roughly 97% as singletons. Sequences were obtained from naive CD4+ T cells sorted from blood. Stated subset: CD45RA+ positively selected. All receptors derive from a man aged 25-40 years in good health.

This clone has just one count. The rearrangement uses TRBV10-3 and TRBJ2-1, with TRBD2 matching over 8 bases. CDR1 ENHRY and CDR2 SYGVKD come from the germline V gene. J gave up 6 bases and V 6 bases, and 7 bases lay outside the gene matches. CDR3 length equals 14 residues. The CDR3 sequence: CAISPGTRGNEQFF. The CDR3 DNA is TGTGCCATCAGCCCCGGGACTAGAGGCAATGAGCAGTTCTTC.

J is TRBJ1-1 and V is TRBV27; no clear D. The ends were cut back, 1 base at V and 4 bases at J, with 7 bases in the middle. CDR3 length: 13 residues. Germline V gives CDR1 MNHEY, CDR2 SMNVEV (reference sequence). CDR3 amino acids: CASSLLRGTEAFF. The CDR3 DNA follows: TGTGCCAGCAGTTTATTGAGAGGCACTGAAGCTTTCTTT.

The genes are TRBV6-5 and TRBJ2-1, with D possibly TRBD2 on 6 matching bases. Trimming took 9 bases from V and 9 from J, leaving 21 bases between them. This CDR3 spans 14 amino acids. Per the germline V gene, CDR1 is MNHEY and CDR2 is SVGAGI. CDR3 nucleotide sequence: TGTGCCAGTATGGGTAGCGGTTACTCCGGTGAGCAGTTCTTC. Amino acids: CASMGSGYSGEQFF.

J is TRBJ2-7 and V is TRBV6-1; 7 bases map to TRBD1. CDR1 and CDR2 (germline): MNHNS, SASEGT. CDR3 size: 17 residues. The ends lost 1 base at V and 1 base at J; junction bases unmatched: 10. CDR3 sequence: CASSEGLGQGVSYEQYF. The CDR3 nucleotides read TGTGCCAGCAGTGAAGGGTTAGGGCAGGGGGTATCCTACGAGCAGTACTTC.

J is TRBJ1-1 and V is TRBV5-4; 7 nucleotides match TRBD1. The CDR3 is 15 residues long. Germline V gene sequence: CDR1 SGHNT, CDR2 YYREEE (reference sequence). The V and J ends lost 4 bases and 4 bases, in that order; junction bases with no gene match: 10. The chain's CDR3 is CASSQQDRMGTEAFF. CDR3 DNA: TGTGCCAGCAGCCAACAGGACAGGATGGGCACTGAAGCTTTCTTT.

The chain couples TRBV19 to TRBJ2-7; perhaps TRBD2 as D (7 bases). This CDR3 has 12 residues. V was trimmed by 6 bases and J by 6 bases, leaving 12 bases between them. Germline CDR1 and CDR2: LNHDA and SQIVND (reference sequence). CDR3 amino acids: CASRQGGGEQYF. The CDR3 bases are TGTGCCAGTAGACAGGGAGGGGGCGAGCAGTACTTC.

The chain is built from TRBV18 and TRBJ1-5, with 11 bases that match TRBD1. Germline V gene data show CDR1 as KGHSH and CDR2 as LQKENI. The CDR3 extends over 18 amino acids. The junction had 5 bases not matched to a gene; V was cut back by 0 bases and J by 1 base. Here the CDR3 DNA reads TGTGCCAGCTCACCACCAGGACAGGGGGCAGGAAGCAATCAGCCCCAGCATTTT. It specifies CASSPPGQGAGSNQPQHF.

This chain joins TRBV18 and TRBJ2-7; D gene uncertain. Trimming took 2 bases from V and 5 from J, leaving 13 bases between them. The CDR3 has 14 amino acids. Germline CDR1 is KGHSH and CDR2 is LQKENI. For the CDR3, the DNA is TGTGCCAGCTCACCAGATACCCTTCTCCACGAGCAGTACTTC. Translating gives CASSPDTLLHEQYF.

The gene calls are TRBV30 and TRBJ1-2; 9 nucleotides match TRBD1. The CDR3 runs to 13 residues. With V trimmed by 1 base and J by 8 bases, 5 bases remained unmatched. Germline assignment: CDR1 GTSNPN and CDR2 SVGIG (reference sequence). CDR3 sequence (DNA): TGTGCCTGGAGTGGGGACAGGGAAGACGGCTACACCTTC. Its translation is CAWSGDREDGYTF.

The V gene is TRBV29-1, the J gene TRBJ2-3, with D maybe TRBD1 (6 bases). The V end lost 6 bases, the J end lost 6 bases, and 19 bases lay between the germline ends. CDR3 length: 14 residues. Germline CDR1 reads SQVTM; CDR2 reads ANQGSEA. CDR3 nucleotide sequence: TGCAGCGTCGCCACCACAGGGAGCGGTGATACGCAGTATTTT. Translation: CSVATTGSGDTQYF.

The chain links TRBV27 to TRBJ2-7; D is perhaps TRBD2 (6 bases). Germline V gene data show CDR1 as MNHEY and CDR2 as SMNVEV (reference sequence). V shed 2 bases and J shed 2 bases, with 19 bases lying between them. The length of the CDR3 is 17 residues. The CDR3 DNA sequence: TGTGCCAGCAGTTTAGGGCGGGGAAGGGTTAACCCCTACGAGCAGTACTTC. Translation: CASSLGRGRVNPYEQYF.

This chain joins TRBV28 and TRBJ2-7; no clear D. The V gene lost 3 bases and the J gene lost 1 base, with 10 bases spanning the gap. This CDR3 spans 14 amino acids. Germline values: CDR1 MDHEN, CDR2 SYDVKM. The CDR3 here is CASSLVLRSYEQYF. The CDR3 nucleotides are TGTGCCAGCAGTTTGGTTCTGCGGTCCTACGAGCAGTACTTC.

The chain has TRBV18 and TRBJ2-7, with 8 bases aligning to TRBD1. The CDR3 has 16 residues. CDR1 and CDR2 (germline): KGHSH, LQKENI. V was clipped by 4 bases and J by 4 bases; unmatched bases: 12. Here the CDR3 DNA reads TGTGCCAGCTCACTTTACCGGGACAGGTCGTTTTACGAGCAGTACTTC. It codes for CASSLYRDRSFYEQYF.

J is TRBJ1-2 and V is TRBV5-1, with 11 bases that match TRBD1. In germline, CDR1 is SGHRS, CDR2 YFSETQ. V was clipped by 3 bases and J by 1 base; unmatched bases: 8. The CDR3 is 17 residues long. This chain's CDR3 is CASSSWTGGNYNYGYTF. The CDR3 DNA is TGCGCCAGCAGCTCCTGGACAGGGGGCAACTATAACTATGGCTACACCTTC.

This chain joins TRBV4-1 and TRBJ2-7; 8 bases match TRBD2. Germline-derived CDR1 and CDR2 are MGHRA and YSYEKL. J lost 3 bases, V lost 4 bases, and 5 bases had no gene match. There are 14 residues in the CDR3. This CDR3 is CASSPRGRSYEQYF. CDR3 nucleotide sequence: TGCGCCAGCAGCCCTCGCGGGAGGAGCTACGAGCAGTACTTC.

The chain carries TRBV19 and TRBJ2-3; TRBD2 agrees at 7 bases. This CDR3 has 14 amino acids. Germline CDR1 and CDR2: LNHDA and SQIVND (reference sequence). The ends lost 4 bases at V and 2 bases at J; junction bases unmatched: 3. Here the CDR3 DNA reads TGTGCCAGTAGTAAGCGGGACGCCACAGATACGCAGTATTTT. This sequence encodes CASSKRDATDTQYF. The full variable domain, completed using reference TRBV19 and TRBJ2-3, is DGGITQSPKYLFRKEGQNVTLSCEQNLNHDAMYWYRQDPGQGLRLIYYSQIVNDFQKGDIAEGYSVSREKKESFPLTVTSAQKNPTAFYLCASSKRDATDTQYFGPGTRLTVL.

The V call is TRBV4-2, the J call TRBJ2-1; 7 bases line up with TRBD2. Germline CDR1 is LGHNA and CDR2 is YNFKEQ. This CDR3 region has 15 residues. The trim removed 4 bases at V and 9 bases at J, leaving 12 bases unmatched. CDR3 nucleotides: TGTGCCAGCAGCCGAAGGCTAGCGGCCGTTGGTGAGCAGTTCTTC. This translates into CASSRRLAAVGEQFF.

As regards this clone: Other DNA sequences in this sample translate to the same CDR3. The chain has TRBV7-2 and TRBJ2-2; D unclear. Per germline, CDR1 SGHTA and CDR2 FQGNSA. The CDR3 loop spans 14 amino acids. Trimming pared 3 bases from V and 6 bases from J, leaving 11 bases between. The CDR3 is CASSFLSGAGELFF. The CDR3 bases are TGTGCCAGCAGCTTCCTATCTGGGGCCGGGGAGCTGTTTTTT.

The V gene is TRBV27, the J gene TRBJ1-2; possibly TRBD1 for D (6 bases). V was shortened by 4 bases and J by 8 bases, with 8 bases between the two germline ends. Germline values: CDR1 MNHEY, CDR2 SMNVEV (reference sequence). This CDR3 is built from 11 residues. CDR3 DNA: TGTGCCAGCAGTTCGGGGGCCGGCTACACCTTC. This sequence encodes CASSSGAGYTF.

The rearrangement uses TRBV7-6 and TRBJ2-3, with 8 positions matching TRBD2. Trimming removed 1 base from V and 2 bases from J; junction bases left unmatched: 8. The CDR3 covers 17 residues. Germline V gene data show CDR1 as SGHVS and CDR2 as FNYEAQ. The CDR3 reads CASSLGGGSSYTDTQYF. The CDR3 DNA sequence: TGTGCCAGCAGCTTAGGCGGGGGGAGCAGCTACACAGATACGCAGTATTTT.

This chain joins TRBV19 and TRBJ1-5; perhaps TRBD1 as D (6 bases). This CDR3 is built from 16 residues. Germline V CDR1 and CDR2: LNHDA, SQIVND (reference sequence). The V gene lost 5 bases and the J gene lost 1 base, with 15 bases spanning the gap. CDR3 DNA: TGTGCCAGTAGTTCGATACAGGGAGGGAGCAATCAGCCCCAGCATTTT. Translating it yields CASSSIQGGSNQPQHF.

The V gene is TRBV7-6, the J gene TRBJ1-5; D is undetermined. The CDR3 is 15 amino acids. With 0 bases removed from V and 1 base from J, the gap between germline ends came to 7 bases. Germline V gives CDR1 SGHVS, CDR2 FNYEAQ. CDR3 DNA: TGTGCCAGCAGCTTAGCGCCGGGGAGCAATCAGCCCCAGCATTTT. This sequence encodes CASSLAPGSNQPQHF.

In this sample, this clone turned up once. The chain combines TRBV5-1 with TRBJ2-2, with a possible D match to TRBD2 (6 bases). This CDR3 region has 15 residues. Germline loops: CDR1 SGHRS, CDR2 YFSETQ. V lost 0 bases and J 6 bases, leaving 12 bases between the germline ends. In DNA, the CDR3 is TGCGCCAGCAGCTTGGTCGGGAGTTCGGCCGGGGAGCTGTTTTTT. Its protein product is CASSLVGSSAGELFF.

This clone appeared a single time. The chain carries TRBV28 and TRBJ2-2, with D tentatively TRBD1 (5 bases). CDR3 length: 14 residues. Per the germline V gene, CDR1 is MDHEN and CDR2 is SYDVKM. Trimming cost V 7 bases and J 7 bases, with 16 bases left between them. The CDR3 DNA follows: TGTGCCAGCAAGAGATCCAGGGTTAGCGGGGAGCTGTTTTTT. Its protein product is CASKRSRVSGELFF.

This chain uses TRBV28 with TRBJ2-7; D is unclear. The V end lost 3 bases, the J end lost 3 bases, and 12 bases lay between the germline ends. This CDR3 comprises 14 residues. Germline assignment: CDR1 MDHEN and CDR2 SYDVKM. The CDR3 loop reads CASSFGLLSYEQYF. CDR3 bases: TGTGCCAGCAGTTTCGGCCTACTTAGCTACGAGCAGTACTTC.

The rearrangement links TRBV2 to TRBJ2-7; D unresolved. There are 14 residues in the CDR3. CDR1 is SNHLY and CDR2 is FYNNEI in the germline V gene. The ends were cut back, 4 bases at V and 5 bases at J, with 15 bases in the middle. The CDR3, as DNA: TGTGCCAGCAGTGGGCCCCCCATCAGAGACGAGCAGTACTTC. This translates into CASSGPPIRDEQYF.

The rearrangement joins TRBV27 to TRBJ2-2, with D uncertain. Trimming cost V 4 bases and J 5 bases, with 14 bases left between them. Looked up from germline, CDR1 is MNHEY and CDR2 is SMNVEV (reference sequence). The CDR3 has 15 amino acids. The CDR3 DNA follows: TGTGCCAGCAGTTCTACCCTAGGCCCTACCGGGGAGCTGTTTTTT. Protein sequence: CASSSTLGPTGELFF.

The chain's CDR3 is CASSFYPQGAGEQYF. The CDR3 bases are TGTGCCAGCAGTTTCTACCCTCAGGGGGCGGGCGAGCAGTACTTC. The chain couples TRBV28 to TRBJ2-7, with 8 nucleotides matching TRBD1. The V gene's germline CDR1 is MDHEN and CDR2 SYDVKM. V was clipped by 3 bases and J by 6 bases; unmatched bases: 10. The CDR3 contains 15 residues.

This clone was picked up a small number of times. The J gene is TRBJ2-7, the V gene TRBV10-3; D possibly uses TRBD1 or TRBD2 (5 bases each). Germline V lookup: CDR1 ENHRY, CDR2 SYGVKD. The CDR3 contains 11 residues. The ends were cut back, 8 bases at V and 3 bases at J, with 8 bases in the middle. In DNA form, the CDR3 reads TGTGCCATCGGGGCGGGCTACGAGCAGTACTTC. The encoded protein is CAIGAGYEQYF.

The chain employs TRBV7-2 and TRBJ2-2; D might be TRBD2 (6 bases). CDR1 is SGHTA, CDR2 FQGNSA, per germline. Between the trimmed V and J ends, which lost 1 base and 4 bases, there was a span of 10 bases. The CDR3 totals 15 residues. In DNA form, the CDR3 reads TGTGCCAGCAGCTTAGTAGGGGACTTCACCGGGGAGCTGTTTTTT. This encodes CASSLVGDFTGELFF.

The chain carries TRBV28 and TRBJ2-5; D is unresolved. Trimming left V 4 bases short and J 2 bases short, with 14 bases between. The CDR3 is made up of 15 amino acids. Germline CDR1 and CDR2: MDHEN and SYDVKM. CDR3 in amino acids: CASSSFRGVQETQYF. The CDR3 coding sequence is TGTGCCAGCAGTTCGTTTCGCGGAGTACAAGAGACCCAGTACTTC.

Only one count was recorded for this clone. The rearrangement links TRBV7-2 to TRBJ2-7, with D tentatively TRBD1 (5 bases). The CDR3 runs 13 residues. Trimming shortened V by 4 bases and J by 9 bases, and 16 bases separated the two germline ends. CDR1 is SGHTA, CDR2 FQGNSA, per germline. The DNA of the CDR3 is TGTGCCAGCAGCTCCTCGACAGCCGCGGTGCAGTACTTC. It specifies CASSSSTAAVQYF.